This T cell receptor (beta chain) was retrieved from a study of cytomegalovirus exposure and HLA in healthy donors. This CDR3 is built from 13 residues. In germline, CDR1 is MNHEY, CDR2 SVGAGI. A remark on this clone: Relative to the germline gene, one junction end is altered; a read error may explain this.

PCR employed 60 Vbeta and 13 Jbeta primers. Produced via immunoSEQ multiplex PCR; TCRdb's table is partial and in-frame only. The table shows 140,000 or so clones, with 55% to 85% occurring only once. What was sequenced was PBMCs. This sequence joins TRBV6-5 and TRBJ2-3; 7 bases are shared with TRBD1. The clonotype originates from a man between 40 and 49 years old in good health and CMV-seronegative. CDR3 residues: CASNYRGTDTQYF. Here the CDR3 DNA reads TGTGCCAGCAATTACAGGGGTACGGATACGCAGTATTTT.